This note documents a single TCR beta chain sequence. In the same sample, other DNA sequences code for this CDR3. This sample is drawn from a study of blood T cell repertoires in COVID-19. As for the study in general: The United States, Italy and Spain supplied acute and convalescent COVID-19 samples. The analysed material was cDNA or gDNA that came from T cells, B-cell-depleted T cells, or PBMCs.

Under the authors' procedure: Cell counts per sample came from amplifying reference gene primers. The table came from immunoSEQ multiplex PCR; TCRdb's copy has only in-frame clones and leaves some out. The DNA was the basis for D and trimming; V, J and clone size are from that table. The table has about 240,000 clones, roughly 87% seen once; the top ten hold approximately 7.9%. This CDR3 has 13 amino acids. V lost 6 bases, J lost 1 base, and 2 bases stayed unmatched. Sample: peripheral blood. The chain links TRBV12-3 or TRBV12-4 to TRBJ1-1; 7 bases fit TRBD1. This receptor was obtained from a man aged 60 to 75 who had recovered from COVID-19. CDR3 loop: CASSRQGNTEAFF. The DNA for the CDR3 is TGTGCCAGCAGCCGACAGGGGAACACTGAAGCTTTCTTT.